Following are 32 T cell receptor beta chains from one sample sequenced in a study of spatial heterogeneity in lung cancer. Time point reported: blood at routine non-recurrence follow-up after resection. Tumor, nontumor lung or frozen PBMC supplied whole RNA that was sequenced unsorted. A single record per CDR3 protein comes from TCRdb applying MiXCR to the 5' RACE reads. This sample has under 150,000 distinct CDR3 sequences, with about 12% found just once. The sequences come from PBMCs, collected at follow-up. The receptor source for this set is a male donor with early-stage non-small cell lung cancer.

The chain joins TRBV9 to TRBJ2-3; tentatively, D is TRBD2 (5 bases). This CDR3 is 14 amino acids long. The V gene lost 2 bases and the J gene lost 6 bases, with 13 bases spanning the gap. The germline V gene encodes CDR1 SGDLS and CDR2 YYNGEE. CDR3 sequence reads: CASSVDLAGDTQYF. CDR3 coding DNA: TGTGCCAGCAGCGTCGACCTAGCTGGTGATACGCAGTATTTT.

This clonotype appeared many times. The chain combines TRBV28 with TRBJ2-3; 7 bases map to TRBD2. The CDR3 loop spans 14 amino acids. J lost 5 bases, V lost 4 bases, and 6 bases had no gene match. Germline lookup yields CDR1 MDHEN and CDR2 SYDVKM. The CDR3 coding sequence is TGTGCCAGCAGTTCCGCGGGGGTAGGAGATACGCAGTATTTT. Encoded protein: CASSSAGVGDTQYF. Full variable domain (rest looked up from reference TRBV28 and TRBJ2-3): DVKVTQSSRYLVKRTGEKVFLECVQDMDHENMFWYRQDPGLGLRLIYFSYDVKMKEKGDIPEGYSVSREKKERFSLILESASTNQTSMYLCASSSAGVGDTQYFGPGTRLTVL.

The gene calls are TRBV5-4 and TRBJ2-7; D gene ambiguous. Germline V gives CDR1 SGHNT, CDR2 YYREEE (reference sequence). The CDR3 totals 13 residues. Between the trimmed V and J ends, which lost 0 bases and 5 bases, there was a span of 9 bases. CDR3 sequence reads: CASSLAGADEQYF. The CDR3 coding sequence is TGTGCCAGCAGCTTGGCGGGTGCGGACGAGCAGTACTTC.

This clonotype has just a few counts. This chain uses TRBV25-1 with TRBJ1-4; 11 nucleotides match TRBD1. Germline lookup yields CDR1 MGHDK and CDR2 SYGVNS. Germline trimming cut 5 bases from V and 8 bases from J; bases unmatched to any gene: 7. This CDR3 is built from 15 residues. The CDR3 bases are TGTGCCAGCAGTTATGGAAGGACAGGGGGCGAAAAACTGTTTTTT. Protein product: CASSYGRTGGEKLFF.

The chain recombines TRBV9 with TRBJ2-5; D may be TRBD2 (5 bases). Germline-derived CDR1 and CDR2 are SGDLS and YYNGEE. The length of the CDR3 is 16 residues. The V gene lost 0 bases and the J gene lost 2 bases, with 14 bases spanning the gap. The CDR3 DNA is TGTGCCAGCAGCGTAGATAATGGGGAGAATCAAGAGACCCAGTACTTC. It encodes CASSVDNGENQETQYF.

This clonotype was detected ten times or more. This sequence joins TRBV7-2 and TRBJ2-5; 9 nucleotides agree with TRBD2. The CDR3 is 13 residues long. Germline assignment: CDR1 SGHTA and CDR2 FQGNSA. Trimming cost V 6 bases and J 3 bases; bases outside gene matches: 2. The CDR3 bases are TGTGCCAGCAGAGCTAGCGGGAAAGAGACCCAGTACTTC. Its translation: CASRASGKETQYF. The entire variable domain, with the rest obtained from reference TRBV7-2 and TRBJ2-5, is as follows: GAGVSQSPSNKVTEKGKDVELRCDPISGHTALYWYRQSLGQGLEFLIYFQGNSAPDKSGLPSDRFSAERTGGSVSTLTIQRTQQEDSAVYLCASRASGKETQYFGPGTRLLVL.

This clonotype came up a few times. This CDR3 is CASKKSQAPNYGYTF. The CDR3 region has the DNA TGTGCCAGCAAAAAGTCACAGGCTCCTAACTATGGCTACACCTTC. This chain joins TRBV28 and TRBJ1-2, with D maybe TRBD1 (5 bases). The germline V gene encodes CDR1 MDHEN and CDR2 SYDVKM. The CDR3 totals 15 residues. The germline V and J ends were trimmed by 7 bases and 0 bases, with 15 bases remaining between them.

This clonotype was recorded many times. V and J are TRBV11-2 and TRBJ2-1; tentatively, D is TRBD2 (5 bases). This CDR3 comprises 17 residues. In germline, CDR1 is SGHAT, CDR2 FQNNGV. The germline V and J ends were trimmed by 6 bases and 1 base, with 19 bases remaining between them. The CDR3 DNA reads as TGTGCCAGCAGATCCGCACGGGGTTTGAGTTCCTACAATGAGCAGTTCTTC. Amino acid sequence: CASRSARGLSSYNEQFF.

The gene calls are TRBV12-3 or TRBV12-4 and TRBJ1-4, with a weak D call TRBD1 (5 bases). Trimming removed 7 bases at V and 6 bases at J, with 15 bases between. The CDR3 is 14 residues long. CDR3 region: CASTLPGRYEKLFF. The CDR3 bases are TGTGCCAGCACCCTTCCGGGACGGTATGAAAAACTGTTTTTT.

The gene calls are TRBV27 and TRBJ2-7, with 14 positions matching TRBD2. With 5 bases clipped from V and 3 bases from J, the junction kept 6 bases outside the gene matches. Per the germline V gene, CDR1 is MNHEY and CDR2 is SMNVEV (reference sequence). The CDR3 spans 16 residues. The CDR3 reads CASSRLGTSGGYEQYF. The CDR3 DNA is TGTGCCAGCAGTCGCCTAGGGACTAGCGGGGGCTACGAGCAGTACTTC.

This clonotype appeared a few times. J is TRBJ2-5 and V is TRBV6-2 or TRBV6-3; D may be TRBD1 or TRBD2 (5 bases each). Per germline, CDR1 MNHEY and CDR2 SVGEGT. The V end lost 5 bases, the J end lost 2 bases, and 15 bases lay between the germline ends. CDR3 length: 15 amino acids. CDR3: CASSDRGSPQETQYF. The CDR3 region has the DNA TGTGCCAGCAGTGATCGGGGCAGCCCACAAGAGACCCAGTACTTC.

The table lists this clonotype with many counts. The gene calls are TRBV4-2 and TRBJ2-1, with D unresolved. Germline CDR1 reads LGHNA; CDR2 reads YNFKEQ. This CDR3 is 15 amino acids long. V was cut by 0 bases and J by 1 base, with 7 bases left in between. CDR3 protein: CASSQEALSYNEQFF. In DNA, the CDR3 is TGTGCCAGCAGCCAAGAAGCCCTGTCCTACAATGAGCAGTTCTTC.

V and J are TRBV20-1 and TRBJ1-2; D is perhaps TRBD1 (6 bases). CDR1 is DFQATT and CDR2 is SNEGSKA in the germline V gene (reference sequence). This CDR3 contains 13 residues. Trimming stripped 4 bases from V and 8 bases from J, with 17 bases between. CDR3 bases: TGCAGTGCTATTCCAGGGGACCCGAGGGGCTACACCTTC. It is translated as CSAIPGDPRGYTF.

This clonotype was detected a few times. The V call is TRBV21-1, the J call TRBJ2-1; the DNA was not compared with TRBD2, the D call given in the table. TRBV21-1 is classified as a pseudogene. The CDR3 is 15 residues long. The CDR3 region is CASSTGLAGGDEQFF. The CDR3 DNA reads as TGTGCCAGCAGCACCGGACTAGCGGGGGGCGATGAGCAGTTCTTC.

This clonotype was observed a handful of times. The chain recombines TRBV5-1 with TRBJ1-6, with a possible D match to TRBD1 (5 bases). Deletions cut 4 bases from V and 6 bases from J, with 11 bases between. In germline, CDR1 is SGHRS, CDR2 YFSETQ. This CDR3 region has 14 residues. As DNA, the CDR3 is TGCGCCAGCAGCGCCGGGACCACTAATTCACCCCTCCACTTT. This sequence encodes CASSAGTTNSPLHF.

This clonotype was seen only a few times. The DNA of the CDR3 is TGTGCCAGCAGCTTAGTCAGGGGGAACACCGGGGAGCTGTTTTTT. It encodes CASSLVRGNTGELFF. The rearrangement links TRBV7-2 to TRBJ2-2; perhaps TRBD1 as D (6 bases). CDR1 is SGHTA, CDR2 FQGNSA, per germline. CDR3 length: 15 residues. The V end was cut by 1 base, the J end by 1 base, with 7 bases between.

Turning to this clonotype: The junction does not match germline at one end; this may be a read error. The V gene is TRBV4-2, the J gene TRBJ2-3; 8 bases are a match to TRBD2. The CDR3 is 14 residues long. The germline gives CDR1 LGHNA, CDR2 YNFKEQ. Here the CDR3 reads CASSQERGQDTQYF. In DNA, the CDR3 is TGTGCCAGCAGTCAAGAGCGGGGGCAAGATACGCAGTATTTT.

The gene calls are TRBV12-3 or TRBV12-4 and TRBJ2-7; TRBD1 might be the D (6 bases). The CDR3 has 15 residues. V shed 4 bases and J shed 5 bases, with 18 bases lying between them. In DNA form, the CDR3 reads TGTGCCAGCAGTTCCTTCGGCAGGGGAGATCACGAGCAGTACTTC. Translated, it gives CASSSFGRGDHEQYF.

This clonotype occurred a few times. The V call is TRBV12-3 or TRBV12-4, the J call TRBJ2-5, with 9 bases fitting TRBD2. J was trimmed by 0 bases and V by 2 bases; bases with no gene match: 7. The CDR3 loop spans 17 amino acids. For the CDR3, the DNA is TGTGCCAGCAGTTTAAGACAGACTAGCGGAAACCAAGAGACCCAGTACTTC. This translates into CASSLRQTSGNQETQYF.

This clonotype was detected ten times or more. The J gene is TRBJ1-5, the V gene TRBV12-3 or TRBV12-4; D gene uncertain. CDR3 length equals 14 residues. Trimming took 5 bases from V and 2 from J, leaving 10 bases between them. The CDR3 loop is CASSLDLGNQPQHF. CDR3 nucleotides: TGTGCCAGCAGTCTTGACCTAGGCAATCAGCCCCAGCATTTT.

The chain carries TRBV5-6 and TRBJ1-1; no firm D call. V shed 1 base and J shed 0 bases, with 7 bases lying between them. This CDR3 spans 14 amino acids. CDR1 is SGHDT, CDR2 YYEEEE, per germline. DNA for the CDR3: TGTGCCAGCAGCTTGTGGCACTTGAACACTGAAGCTTTCTTT. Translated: CASSLWHLNTEAFF.

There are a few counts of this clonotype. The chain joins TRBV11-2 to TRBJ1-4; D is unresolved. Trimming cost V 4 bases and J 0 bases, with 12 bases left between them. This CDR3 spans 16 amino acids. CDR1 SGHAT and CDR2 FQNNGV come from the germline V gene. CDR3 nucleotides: TGTGCCAGCAGCTCATTGGACCGAGCAACTAATGAAAAACTGTTTTTT. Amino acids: CASSSLDRATNEKLFF. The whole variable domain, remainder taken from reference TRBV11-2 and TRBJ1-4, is EAGVAQSPRYKIIEKRQSVAFWCNPISGHATLYWYQQILGQGPKLLIQFQNNGVVDDSQLPKDRFSAERLKGVDSTLKIQPAKLEDSAVYLCASSSLDRATNEKLFFGSGTQLSVL.

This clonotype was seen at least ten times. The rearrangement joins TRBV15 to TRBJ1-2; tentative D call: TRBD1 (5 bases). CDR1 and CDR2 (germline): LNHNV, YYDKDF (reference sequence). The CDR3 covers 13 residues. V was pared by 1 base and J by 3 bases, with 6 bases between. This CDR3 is CATSRGQHYGYTF. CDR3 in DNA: TGTGCCACCAGCAGAGGACAGCACTATGGCTACACCTTC.

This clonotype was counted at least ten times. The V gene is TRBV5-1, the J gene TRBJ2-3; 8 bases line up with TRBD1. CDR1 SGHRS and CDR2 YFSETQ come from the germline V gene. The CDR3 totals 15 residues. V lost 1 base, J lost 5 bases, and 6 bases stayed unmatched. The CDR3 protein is CASSLPAGGKDTQYF. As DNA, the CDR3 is TGCGCCAGCAGCTTGCCGGCAGGGGGCAAAGATACGCAGTATTTT.

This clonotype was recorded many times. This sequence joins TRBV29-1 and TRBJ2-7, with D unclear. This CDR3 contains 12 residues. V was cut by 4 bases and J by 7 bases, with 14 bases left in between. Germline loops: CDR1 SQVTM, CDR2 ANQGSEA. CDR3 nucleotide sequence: TGCAGCGTTGTGGTCCTTCCTTGGGAGCAGTACTTC. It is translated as CSVVVLPWEQYF.

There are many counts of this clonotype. The CDR3 DNA follows: TGCAGTGCTATAAGACTAGCGGGGGGCCACAATGAGCAGTTCTTC. Translating it yields CSAIRLAGGHNEQFF. V gene TRBV20-1 combines with J gene TRBJ2-1; 13 bases match TRBD2. Unmatched junction bases numbered 5, after V lost 4 bases and J lost 5 bases. The CDR3 is 15 amino acids. In germline, CDR1 is DFQATT, CDR2 SNEGSKA (reference sequence).

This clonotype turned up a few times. CDR3 in amino acids: CASRITGQGARYEQYF. The CDR3 bases are TGTGCCAGCAGGATAACCGGACAGGGGGCGCGATACGAGCAGTACTTC. The chain has TRBV27 and TRBJ2-7; 11 bases are a match to TRBD1. The CDR3 has 16 residues. J gave up 4 bases and V 6 bases, and 11 bases lay outside the gene matches. Germline loops: CDR1 MNHEY, CDR2 SMNVEV (reference sequence).

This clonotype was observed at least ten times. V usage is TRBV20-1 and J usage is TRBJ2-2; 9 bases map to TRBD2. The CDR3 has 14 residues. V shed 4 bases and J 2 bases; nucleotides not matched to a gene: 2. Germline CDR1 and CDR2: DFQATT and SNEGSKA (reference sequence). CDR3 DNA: TGCAGTGCTACTAGCGGGATCAACACCGGGGAGCTGTTTTTT. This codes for CSATSGINTGELFF.

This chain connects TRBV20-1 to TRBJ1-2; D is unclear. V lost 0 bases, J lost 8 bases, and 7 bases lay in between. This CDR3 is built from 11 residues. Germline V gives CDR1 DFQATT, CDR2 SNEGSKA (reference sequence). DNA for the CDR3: TGCAGTGCTAGAGATGGTTCGGGCTACACCTTC. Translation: CSARDGSGYTF.

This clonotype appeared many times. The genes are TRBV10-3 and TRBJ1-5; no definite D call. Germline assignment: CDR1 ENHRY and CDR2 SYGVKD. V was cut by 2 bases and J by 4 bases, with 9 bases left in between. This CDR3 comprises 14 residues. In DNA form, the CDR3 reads TGTGCCATCAGTGAGGGGCAGACTAATCAGCCCCAGCATTTT. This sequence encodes CAISEGQTNQPQHF.

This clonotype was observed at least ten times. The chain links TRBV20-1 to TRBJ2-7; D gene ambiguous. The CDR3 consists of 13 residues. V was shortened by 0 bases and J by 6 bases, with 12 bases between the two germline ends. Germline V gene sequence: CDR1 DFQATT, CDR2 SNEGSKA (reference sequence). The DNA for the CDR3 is TGCAGTGCTAGAGATCCGTTAGGATCCGAGCAGTACTTC. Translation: CSARDPLGSEQYF.

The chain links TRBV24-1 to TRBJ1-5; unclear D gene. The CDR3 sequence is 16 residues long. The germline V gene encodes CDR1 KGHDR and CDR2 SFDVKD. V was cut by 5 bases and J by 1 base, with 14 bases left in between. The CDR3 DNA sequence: TGTGCCACCAGTGGCCTCCGGGGAGGAAGCAATCAGCCCCAGCATTTT. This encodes CATSGLRGGSNQPQHF.